This T cell receptor (beta chain) came from a study of T cells in women clearing cervical HPV infection. The overall study: Cases: HPV16-related CIN3 or worse on histology, a couple of invasive cancers. For cases, blood was sampled a median approximately 150 days after lesion detection, interquartile range roughly 80 to 200 days. Only a few women had HLA typing results available.

Assay: immunoSEQ multiplex PCR; the TCRdb copy retains only in-frame clones and omits some. The table gives roughly 20,000 clones; the top ten clones make up about 5% of it. On this clone: Its antigen is not identified. The read ends 3 residues before the CDR3 terminus; that terminus is restored from the germline J gene.

Germline V CDR1 and CDR2: KGHSH, LQKENI. The CDR3 has 15 amino acids. Study-level findings and limits: Cases and controls were distinguished at AUC about 0.8 by richness and V genes.

The sequence was collected from a woman aged 18-70 years with a cervical HPV16 infection that either progressed to CIN3+ or cleared (not recorded which). The genes are TRBV18 and TRBJ1-1; 7 bases map to TRBD1. The sample was blood buffy coat. CDR3 bases read: TGTGCCAGCTCACCACTCGGGACAGTCTTGGAGACA. Amino acid sequence: CASSPLGTVLET. The whole CDR3 is CASSPLGTVLETAFF.